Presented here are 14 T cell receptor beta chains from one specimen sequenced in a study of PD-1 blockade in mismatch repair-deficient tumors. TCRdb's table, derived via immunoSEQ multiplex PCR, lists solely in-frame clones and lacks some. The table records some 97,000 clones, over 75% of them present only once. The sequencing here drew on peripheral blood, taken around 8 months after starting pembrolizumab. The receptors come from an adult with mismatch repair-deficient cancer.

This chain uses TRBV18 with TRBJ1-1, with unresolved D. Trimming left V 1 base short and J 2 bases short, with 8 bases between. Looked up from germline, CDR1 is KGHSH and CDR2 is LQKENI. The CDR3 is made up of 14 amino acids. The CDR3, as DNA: TGTGCCAGCTCACCACAAAGTGATAACACTGAAGCTTTCTTT. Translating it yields CASSPQSDNTEAFF.

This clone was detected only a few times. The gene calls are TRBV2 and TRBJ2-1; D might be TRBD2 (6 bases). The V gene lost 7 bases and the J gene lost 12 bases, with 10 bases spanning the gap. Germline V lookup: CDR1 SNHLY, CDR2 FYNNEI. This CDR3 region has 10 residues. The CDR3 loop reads CASKDGRQFF. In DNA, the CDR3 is TGTGCCAGCAAAGACGGGAGGCAGTTCTTC.

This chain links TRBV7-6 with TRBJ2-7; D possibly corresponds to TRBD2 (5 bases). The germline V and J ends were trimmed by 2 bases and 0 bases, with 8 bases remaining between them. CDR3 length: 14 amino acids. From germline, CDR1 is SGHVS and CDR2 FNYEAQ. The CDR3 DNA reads TGTGCCAGCAGCTTACCCGGGGACTCCTACGAGCAGTACTTC. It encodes CASSLPGDSYEQYF.

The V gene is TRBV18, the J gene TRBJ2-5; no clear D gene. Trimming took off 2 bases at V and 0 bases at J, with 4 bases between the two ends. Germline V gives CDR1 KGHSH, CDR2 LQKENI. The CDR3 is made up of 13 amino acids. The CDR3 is CASSPRYQETQYF. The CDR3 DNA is TGTGCCAGCTCACCAAGGTACCAAGAGACCCAGTACTTC. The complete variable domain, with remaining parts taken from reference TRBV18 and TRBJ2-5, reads NAGVMQNPRHLVRRRGQEARLRCSPMKGHSHVYWYRQLPEEGLKFMVYLQKENIIDESGMPKERFSAEFPKEGPSILRIQQVVRGDSAAYFCASSPRYQETQYFGPGTRLLVL.

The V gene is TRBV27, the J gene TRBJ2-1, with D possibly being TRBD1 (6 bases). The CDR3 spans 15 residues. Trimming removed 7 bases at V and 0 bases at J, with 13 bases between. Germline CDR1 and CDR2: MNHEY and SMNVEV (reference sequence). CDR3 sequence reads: CASKQIGGSYNEQFF. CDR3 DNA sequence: TGTGCCAGCAAGCAAATAGGGGGCTCCTACAATGAGCAGTTCTTC.

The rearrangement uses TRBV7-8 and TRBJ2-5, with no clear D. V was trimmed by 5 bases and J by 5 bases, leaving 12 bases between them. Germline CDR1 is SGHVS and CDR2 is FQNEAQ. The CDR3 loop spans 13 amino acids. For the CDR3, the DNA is TGTGCCAGCAGCCACGTGGATGGGGAGACCCAGTACTTC. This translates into CASSHVDGETQYF.

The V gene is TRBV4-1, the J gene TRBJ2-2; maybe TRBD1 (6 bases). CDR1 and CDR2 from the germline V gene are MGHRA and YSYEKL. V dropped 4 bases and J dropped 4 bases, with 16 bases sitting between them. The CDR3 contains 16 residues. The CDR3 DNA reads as TGCGCCAGCAGCCCTACCTCAGGGGCGCGCACCGGGGAGCTGTTTTTT. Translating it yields CASSPTSGARTGELFF.

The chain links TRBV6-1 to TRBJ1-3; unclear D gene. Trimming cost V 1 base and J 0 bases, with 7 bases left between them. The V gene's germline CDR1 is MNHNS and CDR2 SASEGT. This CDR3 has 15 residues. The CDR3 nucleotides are TGTGCCAGCAGTGAAGTGGGTCGCTCTGGAAACACCATATATTTT. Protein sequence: CASSEVGRSGNTIYF.

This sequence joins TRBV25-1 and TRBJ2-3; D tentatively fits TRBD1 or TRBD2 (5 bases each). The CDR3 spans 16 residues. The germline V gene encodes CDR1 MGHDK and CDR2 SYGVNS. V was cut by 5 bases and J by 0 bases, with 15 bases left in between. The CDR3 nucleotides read TGTGCCAGCAGTCTGAACCGGGACGGCAGCACAGATACGCAGTATTTT. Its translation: CASSLNRDGSTDTQYF. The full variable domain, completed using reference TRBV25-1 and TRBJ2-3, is EADIYQTPRYLVIGTGKKITLECSQTMGHDKMYWYQQDPGMELHLIHYSYGVNSTEKGDLSSESTVSRIRTEHFPLTLESARPSHTSQYLCASSLNRDGSTDTQYFGPGTRLTVL.

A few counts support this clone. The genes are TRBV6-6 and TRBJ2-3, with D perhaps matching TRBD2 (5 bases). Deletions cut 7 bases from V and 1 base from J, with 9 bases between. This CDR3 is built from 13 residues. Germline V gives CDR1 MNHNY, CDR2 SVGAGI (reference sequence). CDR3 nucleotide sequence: TGTGCCAGCATATCAGCGGGCACAGATACGCAGTATTTT. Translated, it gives CASISAGTDTQYF.

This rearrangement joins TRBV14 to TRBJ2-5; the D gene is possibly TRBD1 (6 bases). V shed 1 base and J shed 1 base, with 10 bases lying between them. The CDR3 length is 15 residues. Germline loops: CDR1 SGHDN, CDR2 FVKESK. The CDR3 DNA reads TGTGCCAGCAGCCAAGTGGCAGGGGTCCAAGAGACCCAGTACTTC. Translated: CASSQVAGVQETQYF. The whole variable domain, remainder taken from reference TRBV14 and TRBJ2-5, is EAGVTQFPSHSVIEKGQTVTLRCDPISGHDNLYWYRRVMGKEIKFLLHFVKESKQDESGMPNNRFLAERTGGTYSTLKVQPAELEDSGVYFCASSQVAGVQETQYFGPGTRLLVL.

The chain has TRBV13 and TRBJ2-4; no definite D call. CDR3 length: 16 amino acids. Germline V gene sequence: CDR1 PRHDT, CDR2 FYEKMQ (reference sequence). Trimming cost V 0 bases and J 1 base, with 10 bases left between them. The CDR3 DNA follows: TGTGCCAGCAGCTTAGGCAGCAATTTGGCCAAAAACATTCAGTACTTC. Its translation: CASSLGSNLAKNIQYF.

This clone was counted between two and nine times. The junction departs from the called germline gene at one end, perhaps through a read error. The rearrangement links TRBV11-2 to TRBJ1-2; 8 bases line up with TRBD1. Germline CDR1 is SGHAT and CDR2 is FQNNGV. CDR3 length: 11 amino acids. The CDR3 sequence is CASSSGQGLVF. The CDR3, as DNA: TGTGCCAGCAGCTCCGGACAGGGTCTAGTGTTC.

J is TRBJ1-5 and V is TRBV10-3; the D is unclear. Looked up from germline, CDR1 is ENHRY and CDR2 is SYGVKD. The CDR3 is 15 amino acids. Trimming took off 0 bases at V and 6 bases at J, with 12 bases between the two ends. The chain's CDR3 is CAISESKGEGQPQHF. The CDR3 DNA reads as TGTGCCATCAGTGAGTCGAAAGGTGAAGGTCAGCCCCAGCATTTT.